The 13 T cell receptor beta chains below were found in one sample sequenced in a study of blood T cell repertoires in COVID-19. Here immunoSEQ multiplex PCR was the method, and the copy in TCRdb shows in-frame clones only, minus some. The repertoire has under 300,000 clones, around 90% of them found once; the top ten carry about 1.7%. The sequencing input was PBMCs or T cells enriched from blood (not recorded which). The receptors originated from a woman in her thirties or forties who had recovered from COVID-19.

This clone showed up just once. The rearrangement links TRBV4-2 to TRBJ1-4; 8 positions agree with TRBD1. The CDR3 sequence is 16 residues long. With V trimmed by 6 bases and J by 3 bases, 9 bases remained unmatched. Germline assignment: CDR1 LGHNA and CDR2 YNFKEQ. Here the CDR3 reads CASSLQPGQANEKLFF. As DNA, the CDR3 is TGTGCCAGCAGTCTTCAACCGGGACAGGCTAATGAAAAACTGTTTTTT.

V is TRBV2 and J is TRBJ2-1; possible D gene TRBD2, 5 bases. Trimming took 6 bases from V and 5 from J, leaving 8 bases between them. Per germline, CDR1 SNHLY and CDR2 FYNNEI. This CDR3 is built from 12 residues. CDR3 in amino acids: CASREVDNEQFF. Here the CDR3 DNA reads TGTGCCAGCAGGGAGGTCGACAATGAGCAGTTCTTC.

Written as DNA, the CDR3 is TGTGCCAGCAGTCCTCAGGGCGGGATCTATGGCTACACCTTC. As protein: CASSPQGGIYGYTF. This sequence joins TRBV7-3 and TRBJ1-2; D might be TRBD1 (5 bases). The germline V gene has CDR1 SGHTA and CDR2 FQGTGA. The CDR3 is made up of 14 amino acids. V dropped 6 bases and J dropped 4 bases, with 15 bases sitting between them.

The chain joins TRBV30 to TRBJ1-1; TRBD1 agrees at 8 bases. This CDR3 spans 13 amino acids. Per the germline V gene, CDR1 is GTSNPN and CDR2 is SVGIG (reference sequence). The CDR3 region is CGSRGRLDTEAFF. As DNA, the CDR3 is TGTGGAAGCAGGGGGCGCTTGGACACTGAAGCTTTCTTT. Full variable domain (rest looked up from reference TRBV30 and TRBJ1-1): SQTIHQWPATLVQPVGSPLSLECTVEGTSNPNLYWYRQAAGRGLQLLFYSVGIGQISSEVPQNLSASRPQDRQFILSSKKLLLSDSGFYLCGSRGRLDTEAFFGQGTRLTVV.

The chain carries TRBV7-9 and TRBJ1-1, with D unresolved. Trimming stripped 7 bases from V and 1 base from J, with 13 bases between. The CDR3 loop spans 14 amino acids. From germline, CDR1 is SEHNR and CDR2 FQNEAQ (reference sequence). This CDR3 reads CASTYGSGNTEAFF. DNA of the CDR3: TGTGCCAGCACCTATGGATCGGGGAACACTGAAGCTTTCTTT.

The gene calls are TRBV7-6 and TRBJ1-5; D possibly corresponds to TRBD1 (6 bases). The CDR3 has 14 residues. With 5 bases removed from V and 4 bases from J, the gap between germline ends came to 12 bases. Germline assignment: CDR1 SGHVS and CDR2 FNYEAQ. The CDR3 protein is CASSQDSVNQPQHF. The CDR3 coding sequence is TGTGCCAGCAGCCAGGACAGTGTGAATCAGCCCCAGCATTTT.

The chain links TRBV2 to TRBJ1-6, with D possibly matching TRBD1 (6 bases). The CDR3 loop spans 13 amino acids. Germline V lookup: CDR1 SNHLY, CDR2 FYNNEI. Trimming shortened V by 10 bases and J by 9 bases, and 16 bases separated the two germline ends. The CDR3 protein is CATRAGESSPLHF. For the CDR3, the DNA is TGTGCCACTCGCGCAGGGGAGAGTTCACCCCTCCACTTT.

The J gene is TRBJ1-6, the V gene TRBV7-8; the D gene is possibly TRBD1 (6 bases). This CDR3 region has 17 residues. Germline CDR1 reads SGHVS; CDR2 reads FQNEAQ. Trimming cost V 6 bases and J 5 bases, with 20 bases left between them. Here the CDR3 reads CASRLNRFRDNNSPLHF. CDR3 bases: TGTGCCAGCAGACTTAACCGTTTCCGGGACAATAATTCACCCCTCCACTTT.

The chain joins TRBV18 to TRBJ1-5, with 7 bases identical to TRBD1. The V and J ends lost 2 bases and 1 base, in that order; junction bases with no gene match: 8. Germline CDR1 is KGHSH and CDR2 is LQKENI. The CDR3 is made up of 17 amino acids. Written as DNA, the CDR3 is TGTGCCAGCTCACCAAAAGGGGGCAGGGGGAGCAATCAGCCCCAGCATTTT. Translated, it gives CASSPKGGRGSNQPQHF.

This clone was seen just once. The genes are TRBV5-4 and TRBJ2-1; TRBD2 agrees at 11 bases. V lost 4 bases and J lost 0; bases outside the gene matches: 9. The CDR3 runs to 18 residues. CDR1 is SGHNT and CDR2 is YYREEE in the germline V gene (reference sequence). Here the CDR3 DNA reads TGTGCCAGCAGCCCTGGGGCTAGCGGGAGGAGCTCCTACAATGAGCAGTTCTTC. As protein: CASSPGASGRSSYNEQFF.

This chain links TRBV7-3 with TRBJ1-6; 7 bases fit TRBD1. The CDR3 is 15 amino acids. The V segment lost 2 bases and the J segment 7 bases; nucleotides outside the gene matches: 5. Germline CDR1 and CDR2: SGHTA and FQGTGA. CDR3 DNA sequence: TGTGCCAGCAGCTTAGCGGGACAGTGGAATTCACCCCTCCACTTT. This encodes CASSLAGQWNSPLHF.

The chain has TRBV7-2 and TRBJ2-7; the D gene is possibly TRBD1 (5 bases). This CDR3 has 14 amino acids. CDR1 and CDR2 (germline): SGHTA, FQGNSA. V was shortened by 1 base and J by 1 base, with 8 bases between the two germline ends. DNA of the CDR3: TGTGCCAGCAGCTTAGTTTCAGGGTCCTACGAGCAGTACTTC. This encodes CASSLVSGSYEQYF.

The V call is TRBV7-2, the J call TRBJ1-2; D might be TRBD1 (6 bases). This CDR3 has 13 amino acids. Germline V lookup: CDR1 SGHTA, CDR2 FQGNSA. Trimming removed 6 bases at V and 7 bases at J, with 15 bases between. DNA of the CDR3: TGTGCCAGCAGTCGGGCGGGGGGCGCTGGCTACACCTTC. Protein sequence: CASSRAGGAGYTF.